This T cell receptor (beta chain) stems from a study of blood T cell repertoires in COVID-19. For the study at large: COVID-19 samples collected from the United States, Italy and Spain covered acute and convalescent phases. From T cells, B-cell-depleted T cells, or PBMCs came the material, which was cDNA or gDNA.

This CDR3 comprises 13 residues. Trimming cost V 6 bases and J 6 bases; bases outside gene matches: 4. Germline-derived CDR1 and CDR2 are SQVTM and ANQGSEA. Measured with immunoSEQ multiplex PCR; TCRdb has only the in-frame clones, and not every one. The sample holds about 160,000 clones, 75% to 90% seen once. Sample: peripheral blood. The TCR was taken from an elderly woman with active or convalescent COVID-19. The chain uses TRBV29-1 and TRBJ2-1; 11 bases agree with TRBD1. The CDR3 bases are TGCAGCGTCACCGGGACAGGGGGCAATGAGCAGTTCTTC. Translating gives CSVTGTGGNEQFF.